This T cell receptor beta chain is from a study of cytomegalovirus exposure and HLA in healthy donors. Study results and limitations: By a later analysis, the bulk of CMV-associated TCR beta chains appeared HLA-restricted. Reports showed the classifier diagnosing cytomegalovirus status with high specificity and sensitivity. In a later analysis, donors in an Asian-associated ancestry cluster reportedly had fewer N-insertions in productive TCRs than the cohort mean.

V shed 1 base, J shed 2 bases, and the junction held 1 base outside the gene matches. This CDR3 contains 15 residues. Germline CDR1 and CDR2: SGHNT and YYREEE (reference sequence). Primers for the PCR totalled 60 Vbeta and 13 Jbeta. In the original workflow: In a later analysis, around 10 million of 75 million to 90 million unique beta chains occurred in at least two donors. The data were produced by immunoSEQ multiplex PCR, yet TCRdb's version contains in-frame clones alone and is incomplete. That table furnishes V, J and clone size, whereas the DNA furnished D and trimming. The table lists 130,000 or so clones, about 8.5% of them singletons. About this clone itself: Its antigen is unknown.

This clonotype was obtained from a man in his forties in good health and CMV-seronegative. The sample consisted of PBMCs. The rearrangement uses TRBV5-4 and TRBJ2-1; 9 nucleotides line up with TRBD1. CDR3 DNA sequence: TGTGCCAGCAGCTTGAACAGGGGGCCCTACAATGAGCAGTTCTTC. The encoded protein is CASSLNRGPYNEQFF. The variable domain in full, with the rest retrieved from reference TRBV5-4 and TRBJ2-1, is ETGVTQSPTHLIKTRGQQVTLRCSSQSGHNTVSWYQQALGQGPQFIFQYYREEENGRGNFPPRFSGLQFPNYSSELNVNALELDDSALYLCASSLNRGPYNEQFFGPGTRLTVL.